The rows below give T cell receptor beta chains drawn from one sample of a study of blood T cell repertoires in COVID-19. Profiled with immunoSEQ multiplex PCR; TCRdb holds only in-frame clones, not every one. In the table there are roughly 200,000 clones, 86% of which are singletons. Material: PBMCs or T cells enriched from blood (not recorded which). The receptors here all came from a woman aged 25 to 39 who had been exposed to COVID-19. Both conserved end residues are part of each CDR3. D genes are given only for firm matches. For some rows the clone size is stated as once, few or many, or as a class when expanded; others skip it.

CDR3 DNA | CDR3 protein | clone size | CDR3 length | J gene | V gene | D gene
TGTGCCAGTAGTATAGACCGCGGGACTAACTATGGCTACACCTTC | CASSIDRGTNYGYTF | - | 15 | TRBJ1-2 | TRBV19 | -
TGTGCCAGCAGCTCCTACAGGGGGGGCGAGCAGTACTTC | CASSSYRGGEQYF | - | 13 | TRBJ2-7 | TRBV4-2 | -
TGCGCCAGCAGGCCTTCACCCGGGACAGGGGGAAGGTCCTATAATTCACCCCTCCACTTT | CASRPSPGTGGRSYNSPLHF | once | 20 | TRBJ1-6 | TRBV23-1 | TRBD1
TGTGCCAGCAGCACCTCCGGGACAGGGCATGGCTACACCTTC | CASSTSGTGHGYTF | - | 14 | TRBJ1-2 | TRBV11-3 | TRBD1
TGCGCCAGCAAGGGGCAGTTCGCGAACACCGGGGAGCTGTTTTTT | CASKGQFANTGELFF | few | 15 | TRBJ2-2 | TRBV5-1 | -
TGTGCCAGCAGCCAAGATCGTGGCAGGGGGCGCCCCTATGGCTACACCTTC | CASSQDRGRGRPYGYTF | - | 17 | TRBJ1-2 | TRBV3-1/TRBV3-2 | TRBD1
TGTGCCAGCAGCTACGCCGCGGGACAGGGAGCAGATACGCAGTATTTT | CASSYAAGQGADTQYF | once | 16 | TRBJ2-3 | TRBV27 | TRBD1
- | CASSSGVAKNIQYF | once | 14 | TRBJ2-4 | TRBV25-1 | -
TGTGCCAGCAGAACTCAGGGAGGCTATGGCTACACCTTC | CASRTQGGYGYTF | - | 13 | TRBJ1-2 | TRBV12-3/TRBV12-4 | -
TGTGCCAGCAGCCGGGCGGACCTAAGGGAGTATGGCTACACCTTC | CASSRADLREYGYTF | few | 15 | TRBJ1-2 | TRBV7-9 | -
TGTGCCAGCTCCCCTGACAGGTTGGGGGGCTACACCTTC | CASSPDRLGGYTF | - | 13 | TRBJ1-2 | TRBV18 | -
TGCGCCAGCAGCAGCCAGGGGATCTCTGGAAACACCATATATTTT | CASSSQGISGNTIYF | - | 15 | TRBJ1-3 | TRBV5-1 | -
TGTGCCAGCAGCCAGATAGGACATGACCCCGGGCAGCCCCAGCATTTT | CASSQIGHDPGQPQHF | few | 16 | TRBJ1-5 | TRBV4-2 | -
TGTGCCAGCAGCCCTGGACAGTACTACGAGCAGTACTTC | CASSPGQYYEQYF | few | 13 | TRBJ2-7 | TRBV12-3/TRBV12-4 | -
TGTGCCAGCAGGGTAGCGGGAATCTACGAGCAGTACTTC | CASRVAGIYEQYF | once | 13 | TRBJ2-7 | TRBV2 | TRBD2
TGTGCCATCTCCGACAGGGCATACACCGGGGAGCTGTTTTTT | CAISDRAYTGELFF | - | 14 | TRBJ2-2 | TRBV19 | TRBD1
TGTGCCAGCACCCCAGAACACCTCTATAATTCACCCCTCCACTTT | CASTPEHLYNSPLHF | - | 15 | TRBJ1-6 | TRBV6-5 | -
TGCAGCGTTCTCTCGACAGGGAGCATTCCTGGCTACACCTTC | CSVLSTGSIPGYTF | - | 14 | TRBJ1-2 | TRBV29-1 | TRBD1
TGTGCCAGCAGTGAAGCGCGCAGGGCGCTTGGAAACACCATATATTTT | CASSEARRALGNTIYF | - | 16 | TRBJ1-3 | TRBV6-1 | -
TGTGCCACCAGTGACGGGACAGGGTTTCGGACTGAAGCTTTCTTT | CATSDGTGFRTEAFF | - | 15 | TRBJ1-1 | TRBV24-1 | TRBD1
TGTGCCAGCTCACCACCGACAGCAAACACTGAAGCTTTCTTT | CASSPPTANTEAFF | few | 14 | TRBJ1-1 | TRBV18 | -
TGCGCCAGCCGCCGTGACAGGAACACCGGGGAGCTGTTTTTT | CASRRDRNTGELFF | - | 14 | TRBJ2-2 | TRBV5-1 | -
TGCAGTGCTAGTAGGGACGGACTATCGAAGACCCAGCATTTT | CSASRDGLSKTQHF | - | 14 | TRBJ1-5 | TRBV20-1 | -
TGTGCCAGCCACCGGACAGGGGGCGCGGTCAACTCACCCCTCCACTTT | CASHRTGGAVNSPLHF | - | 16 | TRBJ1-6 | TRBV27 | TRBD1